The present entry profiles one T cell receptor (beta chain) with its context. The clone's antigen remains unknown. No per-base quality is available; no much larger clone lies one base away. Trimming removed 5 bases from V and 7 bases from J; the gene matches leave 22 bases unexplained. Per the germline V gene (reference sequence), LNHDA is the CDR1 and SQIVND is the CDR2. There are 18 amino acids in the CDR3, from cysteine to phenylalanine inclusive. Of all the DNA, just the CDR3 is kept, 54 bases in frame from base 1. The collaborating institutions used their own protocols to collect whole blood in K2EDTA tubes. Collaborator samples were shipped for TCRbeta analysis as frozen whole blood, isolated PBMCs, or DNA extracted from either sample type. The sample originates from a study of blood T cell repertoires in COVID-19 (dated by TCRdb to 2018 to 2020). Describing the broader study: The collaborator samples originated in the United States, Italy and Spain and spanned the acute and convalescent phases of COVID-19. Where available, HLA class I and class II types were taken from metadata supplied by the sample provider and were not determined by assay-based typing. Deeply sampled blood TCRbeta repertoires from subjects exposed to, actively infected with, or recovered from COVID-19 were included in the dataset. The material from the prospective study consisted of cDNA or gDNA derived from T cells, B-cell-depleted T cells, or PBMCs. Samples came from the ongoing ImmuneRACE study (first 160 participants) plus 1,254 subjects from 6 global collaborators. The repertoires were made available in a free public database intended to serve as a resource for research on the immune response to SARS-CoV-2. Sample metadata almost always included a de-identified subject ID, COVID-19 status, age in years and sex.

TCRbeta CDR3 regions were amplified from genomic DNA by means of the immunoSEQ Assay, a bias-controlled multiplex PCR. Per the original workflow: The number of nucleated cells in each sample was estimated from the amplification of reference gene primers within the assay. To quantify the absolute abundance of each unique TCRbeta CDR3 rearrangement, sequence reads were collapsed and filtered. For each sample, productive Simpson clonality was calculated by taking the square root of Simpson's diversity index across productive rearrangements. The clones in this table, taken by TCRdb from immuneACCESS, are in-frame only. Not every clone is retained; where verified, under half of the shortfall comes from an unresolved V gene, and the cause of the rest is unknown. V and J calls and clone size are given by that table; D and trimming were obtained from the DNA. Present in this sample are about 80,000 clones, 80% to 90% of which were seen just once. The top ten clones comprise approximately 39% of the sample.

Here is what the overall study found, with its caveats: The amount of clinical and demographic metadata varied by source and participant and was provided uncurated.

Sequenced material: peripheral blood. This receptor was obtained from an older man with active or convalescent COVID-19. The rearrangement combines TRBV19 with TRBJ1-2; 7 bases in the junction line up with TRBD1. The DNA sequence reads TGTGCCAGTAGTCCTATAGCCCCTACCGGGACAGAGGTCTCTGGCTACACCTTC. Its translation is CASSPIAPTGTEVSGYTF.